The T cell receptor beta chain under discussion was sequenced for a study of T cells in women clearing cervical HPV infection. Study-wide results and limits: Unknown T-cell numbers per sample may underlie the richness differences.

Sequenced by immunoSEQ multiplex PCR; TCRdb stores in-frame clones only, minus some. Its listing shows some 40,000 clones. Turning to this clone: Its antigen is currently unknown. The DNA ends 3 residues before the CDR3 does, and the rest of the CDR3 is filled in from the germline J gene.

The CDR3 runs to 15 residues. Trimming cost V 5 bases and J 2 bases; bases outside gene matches: 7. Germline values: CDR1 GTSNPN, CDR2 SVGIG (reference sequence). All donors had a single incident cervical HPV16 infection, not prevalent. Dot-blot hybridization genotyped cervical HPV amplified with MY09/MY11 PCR. This chain connects TRBV30 to TRBJ1-1, with 11 bases aligning to TRBD1. Source material: blood buffy coat. The receptor comes from a woman aged 18 to 69 with a cervical HPV16 infection that either progressed to CIN3+ or cleared (not recorded which). This CDR3 reads CAWGDRGAFNTEAFF. The sequenced CDR3 bases are TGTGCCTGGGGGGACAGGGGGGCGTTTAACACTGAA.